This TCR beta chain came from a study of T cells in Graves' hyperthyroidism and ophthalmopathy. The TCR beta CDR3 regions underwent amplification using RNA transcripts as the source. The HTBI primer set was used in a first-round RT-PCR of the TCR CDR3. TCRdb processed the multiplex PCR reads anew with MiXCR; each CDR3 protein has one entry. This sample has 390,000 or so distinct CDR3 sequences, with roughly 15% found just once. A few counts support this clonotype. The sample comprised blood. The clonotype was recovered from a man in his late teens or twenties with Graves' ophthalmopathy.

CDR3 DNA sequence: TGTGCCACCAGTGCGGCGGGGGGAGGAGAGACCCAGTACTTC. It yields the protein CATSAAGGGETQYF. The chain is built from TRBV24-1 and TRBJ2-5; 8 positions match TRBD2. Germline V gene lookup returns CDR1 KGHDR and CDR2 SFDVKD. Trimming cost V 5 bases and J 4 bases; bases outside gene matches: 5. The CDR3 covers 14 residues.